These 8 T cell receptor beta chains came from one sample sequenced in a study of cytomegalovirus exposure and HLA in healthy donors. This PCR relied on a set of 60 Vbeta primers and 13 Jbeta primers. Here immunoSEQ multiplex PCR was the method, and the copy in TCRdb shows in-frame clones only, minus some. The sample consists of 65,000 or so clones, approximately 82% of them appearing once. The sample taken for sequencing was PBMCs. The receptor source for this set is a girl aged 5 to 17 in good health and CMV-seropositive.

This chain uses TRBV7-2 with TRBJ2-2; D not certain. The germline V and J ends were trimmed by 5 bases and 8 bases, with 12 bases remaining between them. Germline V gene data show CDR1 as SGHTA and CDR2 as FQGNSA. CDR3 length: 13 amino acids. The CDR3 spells CASSARLGGELFF. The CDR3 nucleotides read TGTGCCAGCAGCGCCCGCCTCGGTGGGGAGCTGTTTTTT.

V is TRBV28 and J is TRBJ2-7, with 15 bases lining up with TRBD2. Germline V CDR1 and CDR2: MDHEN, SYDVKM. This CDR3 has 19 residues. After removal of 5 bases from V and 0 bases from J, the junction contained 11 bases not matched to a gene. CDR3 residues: CASSPFRGTSGGYSYEQYF. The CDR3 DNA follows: TGTGCCAGCAGTCCCTTCAGGGGGACTAGCGGGGGGTACTCCTACGAGCAGTACTTC.

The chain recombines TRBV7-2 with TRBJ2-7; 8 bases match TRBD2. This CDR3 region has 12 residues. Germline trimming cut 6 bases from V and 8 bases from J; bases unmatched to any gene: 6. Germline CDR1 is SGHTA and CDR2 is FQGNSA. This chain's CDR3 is CASSRAGGQQYF. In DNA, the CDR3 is TGTGCCAGCAGTCGCGCGGGGGGACAGCAGTACTTC.

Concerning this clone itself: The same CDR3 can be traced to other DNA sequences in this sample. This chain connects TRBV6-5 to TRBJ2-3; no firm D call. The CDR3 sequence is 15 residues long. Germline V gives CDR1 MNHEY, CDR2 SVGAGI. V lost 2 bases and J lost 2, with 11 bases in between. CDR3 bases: TGTGCCAGCAGTTACGATCCCCGAGTCACAGATACGCAGTATTTT. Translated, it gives CASSYDPRVTDTQYF.

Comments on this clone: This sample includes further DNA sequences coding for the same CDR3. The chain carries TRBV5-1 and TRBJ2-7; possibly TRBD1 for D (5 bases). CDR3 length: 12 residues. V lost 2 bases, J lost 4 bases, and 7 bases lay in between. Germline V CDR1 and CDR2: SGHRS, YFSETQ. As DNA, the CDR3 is TGCGCCAGCAGCTTAACAGGTTACGAGCAGTACTTC. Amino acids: CASSLTGYEQYF.

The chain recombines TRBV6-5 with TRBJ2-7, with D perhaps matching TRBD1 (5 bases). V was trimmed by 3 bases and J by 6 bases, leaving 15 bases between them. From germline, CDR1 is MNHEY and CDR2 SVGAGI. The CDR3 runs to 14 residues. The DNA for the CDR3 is TGTGCCAGCAGTTATTTTTCTAGGGGCGTCGAGCAGTACTTC. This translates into CASSYFSRGVEQYF.

In DNA form, the CDR3 reads TGTGCCAGCAACGACAGGGGGCACGGGGAGCAGTACTTC. The encoded protein is CASNDRGHGEQYF. V and J are TRBV28 and TRBJ2-7; 10 bases agree with TRBD1. Losses at the gene ends were 7 bases for V and 7 bases for J; bases not matched to a gene: 7. Looked up from germline, CDR1 is MDHEN and CDR2 is SYDVKM. This CDR3 is built from 13 residues.

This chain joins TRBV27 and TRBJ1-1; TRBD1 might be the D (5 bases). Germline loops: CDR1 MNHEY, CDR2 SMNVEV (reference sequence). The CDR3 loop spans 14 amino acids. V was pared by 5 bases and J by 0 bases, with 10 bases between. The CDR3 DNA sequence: TGTGCCAGCAGTAAGGGGTATATGAACACTGAAGCTTTCTTT. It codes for CASSKGYMNTEAFF.